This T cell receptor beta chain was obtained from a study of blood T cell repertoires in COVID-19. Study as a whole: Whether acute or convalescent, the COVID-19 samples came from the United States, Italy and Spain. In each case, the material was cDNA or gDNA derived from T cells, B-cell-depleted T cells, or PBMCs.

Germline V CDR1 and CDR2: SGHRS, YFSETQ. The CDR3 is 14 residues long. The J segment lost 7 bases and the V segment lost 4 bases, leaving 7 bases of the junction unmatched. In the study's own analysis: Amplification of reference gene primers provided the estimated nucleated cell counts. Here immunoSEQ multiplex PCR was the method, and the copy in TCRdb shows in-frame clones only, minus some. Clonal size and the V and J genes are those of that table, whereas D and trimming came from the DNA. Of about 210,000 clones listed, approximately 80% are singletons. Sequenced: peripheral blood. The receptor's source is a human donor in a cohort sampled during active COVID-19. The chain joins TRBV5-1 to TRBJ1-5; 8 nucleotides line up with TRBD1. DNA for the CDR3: TGCGCCAGCAGCCCCCTTTCAGGGGGCCAGCCCCAGCATTTT. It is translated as CASSPLSGGQPQHF. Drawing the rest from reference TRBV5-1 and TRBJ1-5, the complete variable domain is KAGVTQTPRYLIKTRGQQVTLSCSPISGHRSVSWYQQTPGQGLQFLFEYFSETQRNKGNFPGRFSGRQFSNSRSEMNVSTLELGDSALYLCASSPLSGGQPQHFGDGTRLSIL.